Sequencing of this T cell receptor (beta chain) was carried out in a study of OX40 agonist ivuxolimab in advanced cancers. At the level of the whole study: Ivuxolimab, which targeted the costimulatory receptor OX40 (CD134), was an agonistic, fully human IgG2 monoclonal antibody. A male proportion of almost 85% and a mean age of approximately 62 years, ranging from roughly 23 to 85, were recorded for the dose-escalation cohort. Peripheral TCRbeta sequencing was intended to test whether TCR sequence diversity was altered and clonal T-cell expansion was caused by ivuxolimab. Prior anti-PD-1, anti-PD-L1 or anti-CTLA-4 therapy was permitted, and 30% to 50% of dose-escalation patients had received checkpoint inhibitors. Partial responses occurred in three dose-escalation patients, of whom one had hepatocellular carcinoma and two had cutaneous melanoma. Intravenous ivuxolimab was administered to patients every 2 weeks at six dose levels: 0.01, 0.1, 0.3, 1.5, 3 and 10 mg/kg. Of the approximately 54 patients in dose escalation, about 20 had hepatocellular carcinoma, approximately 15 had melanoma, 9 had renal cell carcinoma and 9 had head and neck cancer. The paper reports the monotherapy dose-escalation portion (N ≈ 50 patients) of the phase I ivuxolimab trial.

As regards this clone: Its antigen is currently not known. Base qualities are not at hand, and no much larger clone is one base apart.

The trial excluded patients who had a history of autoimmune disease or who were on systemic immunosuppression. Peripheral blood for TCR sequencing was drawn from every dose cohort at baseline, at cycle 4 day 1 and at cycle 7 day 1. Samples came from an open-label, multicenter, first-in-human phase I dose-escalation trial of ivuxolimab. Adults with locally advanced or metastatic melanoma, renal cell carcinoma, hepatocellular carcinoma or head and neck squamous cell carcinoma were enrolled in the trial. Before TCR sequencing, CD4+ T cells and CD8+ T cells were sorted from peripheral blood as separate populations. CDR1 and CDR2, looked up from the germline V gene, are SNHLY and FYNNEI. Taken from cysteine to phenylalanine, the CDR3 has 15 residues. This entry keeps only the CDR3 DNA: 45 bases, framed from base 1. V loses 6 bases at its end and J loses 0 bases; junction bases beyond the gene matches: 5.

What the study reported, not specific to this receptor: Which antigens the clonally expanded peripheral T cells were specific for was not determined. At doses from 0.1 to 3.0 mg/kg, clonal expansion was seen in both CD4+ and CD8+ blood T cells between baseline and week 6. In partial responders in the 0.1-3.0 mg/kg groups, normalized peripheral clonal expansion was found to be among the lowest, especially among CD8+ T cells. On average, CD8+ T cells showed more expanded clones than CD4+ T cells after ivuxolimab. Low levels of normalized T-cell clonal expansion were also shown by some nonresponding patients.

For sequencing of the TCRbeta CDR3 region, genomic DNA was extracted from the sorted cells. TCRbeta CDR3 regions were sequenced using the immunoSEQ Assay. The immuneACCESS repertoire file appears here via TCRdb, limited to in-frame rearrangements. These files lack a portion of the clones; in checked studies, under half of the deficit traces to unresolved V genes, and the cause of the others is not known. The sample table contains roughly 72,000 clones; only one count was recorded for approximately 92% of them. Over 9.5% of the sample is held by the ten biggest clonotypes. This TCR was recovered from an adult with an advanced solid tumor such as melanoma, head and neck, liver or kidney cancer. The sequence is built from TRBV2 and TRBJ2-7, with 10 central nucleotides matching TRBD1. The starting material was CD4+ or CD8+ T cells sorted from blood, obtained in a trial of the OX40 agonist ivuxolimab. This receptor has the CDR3 CASRDRGRPSYEQYF. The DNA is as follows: TGTGCCAGCAGAGACAGGGGGCGCCCCTCCTACGAGCAGTACTTC.